This T cell receptor beta chain was recovered during a study of early T cells in non-severe SARS-CoV-2 infection. Concerning this clonotype: Its antigen is currently unknown.

Study-level results: The matching step, a VDJdb search, favored anti-spike CD8 responses and missed private and CD4 specificities.

In germline, CDR1 is SQVTM, CDR2 ANQGSEA. The CDR3 spans 14 residues. The V segment lost 3 bases and the J segment 3 bases; nucleotides outside the gene matches: 6. Unique molecular identifiers tagged individual cDNA molecules. TCRdb recomputed calls from the 5' RACE reads with MiXCR, one row per CDR3 protein. Of just over 80,000 distinct CDR3 sequences in the sample, roughly 13% were seen once. The sequence was obtained from an adult who was a healthcare worker with PCR-confirmed SARS-CoV-2 infection or an uninfected control (not recorded which). V gene TRBV29-1 combines with J gene TRBJ1-2; 8 nucleotides align to TRBD1. Sample: whole blood. CDR3 nucleotides: TGCAGCGTTGACGGCTGGGACAGGTACTATGGCTACACCTTC. This codes for CSVDGWDRYYGYTF.